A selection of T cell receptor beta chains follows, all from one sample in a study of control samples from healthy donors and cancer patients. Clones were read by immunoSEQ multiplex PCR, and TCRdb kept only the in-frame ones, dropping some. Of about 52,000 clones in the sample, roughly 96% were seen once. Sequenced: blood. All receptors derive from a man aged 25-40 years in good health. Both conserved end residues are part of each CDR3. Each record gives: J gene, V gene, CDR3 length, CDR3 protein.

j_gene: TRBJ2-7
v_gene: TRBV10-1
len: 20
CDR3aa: CASSLTSFRCWPLVLTPKYF

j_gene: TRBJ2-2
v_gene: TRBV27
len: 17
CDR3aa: CASSSGLAGTNTGELFF

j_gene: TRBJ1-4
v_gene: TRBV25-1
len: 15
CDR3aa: CASSGGRDGYEKLFF

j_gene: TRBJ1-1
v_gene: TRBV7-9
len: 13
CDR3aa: CASSLLNFPEAFF

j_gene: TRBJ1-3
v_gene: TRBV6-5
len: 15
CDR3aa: CASSTDKNSGNTIYF

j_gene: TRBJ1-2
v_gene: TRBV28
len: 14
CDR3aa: CASSLGDGYYGYTF

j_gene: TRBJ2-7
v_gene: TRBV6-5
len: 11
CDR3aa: CASTSSYEQYF

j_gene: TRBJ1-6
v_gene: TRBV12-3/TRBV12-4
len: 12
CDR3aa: CASSFRVSPLHF

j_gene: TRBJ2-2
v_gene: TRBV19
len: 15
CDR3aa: CASRPLRLLTGELFF

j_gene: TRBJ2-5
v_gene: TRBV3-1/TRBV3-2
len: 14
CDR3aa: CASSRGTRSETQYF

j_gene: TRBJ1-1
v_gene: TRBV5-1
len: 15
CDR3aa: CASSVGQGTNTEAFF

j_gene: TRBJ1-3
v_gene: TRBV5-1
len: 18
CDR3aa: CASSLALGGKGSGNTIYF

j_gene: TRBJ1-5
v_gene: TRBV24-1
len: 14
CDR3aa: CATSDSGPNQPQHF

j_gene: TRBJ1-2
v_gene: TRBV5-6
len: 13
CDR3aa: CASSLERVSGYTF

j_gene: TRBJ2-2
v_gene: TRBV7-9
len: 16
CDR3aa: CASSYQGGRSTGELFF

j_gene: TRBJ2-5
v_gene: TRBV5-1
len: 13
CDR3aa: CASNRDSQETQYF

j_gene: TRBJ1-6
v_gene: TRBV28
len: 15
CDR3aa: CASSLRQVPNSPLHF

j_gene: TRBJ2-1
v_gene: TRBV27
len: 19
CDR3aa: CASSFGGRAMSLNYNEQFF

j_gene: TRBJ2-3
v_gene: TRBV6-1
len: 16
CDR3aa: CASSETSGDGTDTQYF

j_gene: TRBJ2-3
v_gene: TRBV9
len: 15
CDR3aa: CASSVKLAGTDTQYF

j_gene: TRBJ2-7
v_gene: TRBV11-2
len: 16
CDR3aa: CASSHGLAQKGYEQYF

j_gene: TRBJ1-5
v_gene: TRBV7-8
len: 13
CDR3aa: CASSRDRNQPQHF